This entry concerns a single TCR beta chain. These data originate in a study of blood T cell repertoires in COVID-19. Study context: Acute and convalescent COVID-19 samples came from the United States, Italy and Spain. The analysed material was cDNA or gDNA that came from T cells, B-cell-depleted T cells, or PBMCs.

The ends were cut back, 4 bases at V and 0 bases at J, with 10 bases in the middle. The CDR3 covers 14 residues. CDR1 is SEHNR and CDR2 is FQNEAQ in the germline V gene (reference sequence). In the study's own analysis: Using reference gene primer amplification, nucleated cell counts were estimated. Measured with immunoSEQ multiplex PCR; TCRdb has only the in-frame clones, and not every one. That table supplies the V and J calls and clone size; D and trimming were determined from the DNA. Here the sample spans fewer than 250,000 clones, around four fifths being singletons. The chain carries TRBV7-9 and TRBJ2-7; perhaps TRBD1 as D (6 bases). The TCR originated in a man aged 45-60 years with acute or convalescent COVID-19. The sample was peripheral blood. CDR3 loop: CASSSWDTSYEQYF. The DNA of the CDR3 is TGTGCCAGCAGCTCCTGGGACACCTCCTACGAGCAGTACTTC.